This TCR beta chain was captured in a study of T cells after yellow fever vaccination. The study's findings and limits: Re-detected after boosting: most primary clones, almost 97% of CD4 and around 86% of CD8.

TCR cDNA, made by 5'RACE template switching, carried an added universal primer site and UMIs. MiXCR, run by TCRdb on the 5' RACE reads, gives a single entry per CDR3 protein. This repertoire shows roughly 250,000 distinct CDR3 sequences, over 10% found once; its top ten account for 0.5% to 0.6%. This clonotype was seen only a few times. Its antigen is unknown. The CDR3 contains 13 residues. Germline trimming cut 6 bases from V and 6 bases from J; bases unmatched to any gene: 5. In germline, CDR1 is DFQATT, CDR2 SNEGSKA (reference sequence). The origin of this receptor is a young man who received the YFV17D yellow fever vaccine. V and J are TRBV20-1 and TRBJ2-3, with TRBD2 identical over 11 bases. This material consisted of CD4+ T cells sorted from PBMCs, taken 45 days after the yellow fever booster vaccination. CDR3 bases: TGCAGTGCAAGACTAGCGGGACGGGATACGCAGTATTTT. The encoded protein is CSARLAGRDTQYF.